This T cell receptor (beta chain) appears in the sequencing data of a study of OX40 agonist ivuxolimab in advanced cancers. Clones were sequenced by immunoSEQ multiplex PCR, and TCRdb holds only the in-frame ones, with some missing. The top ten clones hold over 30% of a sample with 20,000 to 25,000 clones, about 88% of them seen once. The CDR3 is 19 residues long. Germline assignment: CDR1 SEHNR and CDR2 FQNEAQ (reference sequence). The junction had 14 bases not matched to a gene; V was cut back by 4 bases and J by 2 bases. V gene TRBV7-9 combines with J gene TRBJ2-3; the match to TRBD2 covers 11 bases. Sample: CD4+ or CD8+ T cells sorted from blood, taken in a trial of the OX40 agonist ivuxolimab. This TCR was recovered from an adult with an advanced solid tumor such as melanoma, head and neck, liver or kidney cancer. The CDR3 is CASSYSRLAGGPPTDTQYF. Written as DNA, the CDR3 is TGTGCCAGCAGCTACAGTCGGCTAGCGGGAGGCCCCCCCACAGATACGCAGTATTTT.